Each of the 25 T cell receptor beta chains below was sequenced from the same sample in a study of CD8+ T cells in alopecia areata. Isolated RNA was reverse transcribed into cDNA used as the sequencing template. Repertoires were generated with immunoSEQ multiplex PCR, while TCRdb's copy carries only in-frame clones and drops some. The sample consists of roughly 150,000 clones, approximately 60% of them appearing once. Sample: CD4+ T cells sorted from blood. The source of these receptors is a human donor in good health.

This chain connects TRBV4-2 to TRBJ1-1; D call uncertain. CDR3 length equals 14 residues. The germline V gene encodes CDR1 LGHNA and CDR2 YNFKEQ. V was clipped by 3 bases and J by 1 base, with 9 bases between them. CDR3 nucleotides: TGTGCCAGCAGCCACCGCTACCCGAACACTGAAGCTTTCTTT. It codes for CASSHRYPNTEAFF.

The chain has TRBV4-1 and TRBJ2-2; D gene uncertain. The germline V gene has CDR1 MGHRA and CDR2 YSYEKL. V was cut by 0 bases and J by 7 bases, with 9 bases left in between. The CDR3 sequence is 14 residues long. CDR3 amino acids: CASSQENVVGELFF. CDR3 nucleotides: TGCGCCAGCAGCCAAGAGAATGTTGTCGGGGAGCTGTTTTTT.

The sample holds a few counts of this clone. The chain couples TRBV29-1 to TRBJ2-7; the match to TRBD1 covers 10 bases. This CDR3 contains 14 residues. CDR1 and CDR2 from the germline V gene are SQVTM and ANQGSEA. The junction had 7 bases not matched to a gene; V was cut back by 6 bases and J by 2 bases. The CDR3 reads CSVEQDRGAYEQYF. For the CDR3, the DNA is TGCAGCGTCGAACAGGACAGGGGGGCCTACGAGCAGTACTTC.

This clone was counted a few times. J is TRBJ1-1 and V is TRBV14; possibly TRBD1 for D (6 bases). The CDR3 has 14 amino acids. Germline assignment: CDR1 SGHDN and CDR2 FVKESK. Between the trimmed V and J ends, which lost 4 bases and 5 bases, there was a span of 14 bases. In DNA form, the CDR3 reads TGTGCCAGCAGCCGTAACCTCGGACAGACTGAAGCTTTCTTT. As protein: CASSRNLGQTEAFF.

The gene calls are TRBV25-1 and TRBJ2-7; D not resolved. Germline V gene sequence: CDR1 MGHDK, CDR2 SYGVNS. This CDR3 region has 15 residues. The V and J ends lost 3 bases and 7 bases respectively, with 19 bases between them. CDR3 sequence: CASSDPRTTLGEQYF. The CDR3 DNA is TGTGCCAGCAGTGACCCCCGGACCACATTAGGGGAGCAGTACTTC.

This clone was observed once. This chain connects TRBV7-2 to TRBJ1-1, with TRBD1 matching 7 bases. The CDR3 sequence is 14 residues long. Germline loops: CDR1 SGHTA, CDR2 FQGNSA. V dropped 1 base and J dropped 1; count of bases not matched to a gene: 0. The CDR3 nucleotides read TGTGCCAGCAGCTTAGACAGGGGGAACACTGAAGCTTTCTTT. Amino acid sequence: CASSLDRGNTEAFF.

This clone was detected a few times. This chain connects TRBV9 to TRBJ2-5; D gene unclear. Germline assignment: CDR1 SGDLS and CDR2 YYNGEE. The V end lost 0 bases, the J end lost 4 bases, and 7 bases lay between the germline ends. The length of the CDR3 is 13 residues. This chain's CDR3 is CASSVGTGETQYF. Written as DNA, the CDR3 is TGTGCCAGCAGCGTAGGGACGGGAGAGACCCAGTACTTC.

The rearrangement joins TRBV4-2 to TRBJ1-1; no clear D. The V end lost 6 bases, the J end lost 3 bases, and 14 bases lay between the germline ends. This CDR3 has 14 amino acids. Germline V CDR1 and CDR2: LGHNA, YNFKEQ. CDR3 amino acids: CASRPYGDYTEAFF. The DNA for the CDR3 is TGTGCCAGCAGGCCGTACGGGGATTACACTGAAGCTTTCTTT.

The chain combines TRBV25-1 with TRBJ1-2; 8 nucleotides align to TRBD1. After removal of 1 base from V and 7 bases from J, the junction contained 5 bases not matched to a gene. Germline V gene data show CDR1 as MGHDK and CDR2 as SYGVNS. This CDR3 region has 14 residues. The CDR3: CASSESGQGRGYTF. CDR3 coding DNA: TGTGCCAGCAGTGAATCCGGACAGGGCCGTGGCTACACCTTC.

CDR3 loop: CASRIGHEAFF. The CDR3 DNA reads TGTGCCAGCAGGATAGGCCACGAAGCTTTCTTT. This chain joins TRBV6-5 and TRBJ1-1; D gene ambiguous. The CDR3 covers 11 residues. The germline V and J ends were trimmed by 6 bases and 8 bases, with 10 bases remaining between them. Germline V gives CDR1 MNHEY, CDR2 SVGAGI.

This chain connects TRBV28 to TRBJ1-2; D not certain. The V gene's germline CDR1 is MDHEN and CDR2 SYDVKM. V was pared by 10 bases and J by 9 bases, with 18 bases between. The CDR3 contains 12 residues. In DNA, the CDR3 is TGTGCCACCCTAACCCACGATAAGCGCTACACCTTC. This translates into CATLTHDKRYTF.

This sequence joins TRBV6-5 and TRBJ1-2, with a tentative D call TRBD1 (5 bases). CDR1 and CDR2 from the germline V gene are MNHEY and SVGAGI. V was pared by 0 bases and J by 7 bases, with 15 bases between. The CDR3 totals 15 residues. Written as DNA, the CDR3 is TGTGCCAGCAGTTACTCCCCCGGGGCTCCGGGTGGCTACACCTTC. Translation: CASSYSPGAPGGYTF.

The chain combines TRBV2 with TRBJ1-1; no clear D gene. The V gene lost 8 bases and the J gene lost 8 bases, with 12 bases spanning the gap. Germline V gene data show CDR1 as SNHLY and CDR2 as FYNNEI. CDR3 length: 11 amino acids. The CDR3: CASHEVLEAFF. Written as DNA, the CDR3 is TGTGCCAGCCATGAGGTTTTGGAAGCTTTCTTT.

This clone was seen more than once but under ten times. The J gene is TRBJ2-4, the V gene TRBV7-8; perhaps TRBD2 as D (5 bases). The V and J ends lost 5 bases and 3 bases respectively, with 14 bases between them. CDR1 and CDR2 from the germline V gene are SGHVS and FQNEAQ. The CDR3 loop spans 15 amino acids. CDR3 nucleotides: TGTGCCAGCAGCACCGTCCCCGGGAACAAAAACATTCAGTACTTC. As protein: CASSTVPGNKNIQYF.

The V call is TRBV2, the J call TRBJ2-3, with 10 bases lining up with TRBD2. V shed 9 bases and J 3 bases; nucleotides not matched to a gene: 6. CDR3 length: 14 amino acids. CDR1 and CDR2 (germline): SNHLY, FYNNEI. The CDR3 protein is CASSSGRKTDTQYF. In nucleotides, the CDR3 is TGTGCCAGTTCTAGCGGGAGAAAGACAGATACGCAGTATTTT.

This chain joins TRBV5-1 and TRBJ2-1; no reliable D call. The V and J ends lost 4 bases and 0 bases respectively, with 14 bases between them. In germline, CDR1 is SGHRS, CDR2 YFSETQ. The CDR3 totals 16 residues. CDR3 region: CASSAHPQSSYNEQFF. CDR3 nucleotides: TGCGCCAGCAGCGCCCACCCACAAAGCTCCTACAATGAGCAGTTCTTC.

This chain links TRBV2 with TRBJ2-5, with D perhaps matching TRBD2 (5 bases). This CDR3 spans 14 amino acids. In germline, CDR1 is SNHLY, CDR2 FYNNEI. V gave up 7 bases and J gave up 4 bases, with 16 bases separating them. In nucleotides, the CDR3 is TGTGCCAGCATTCCTAGCCCAGGAGTAGAGACCCAGTACTTC. Its translation: CASIPSPGVETQYF.

This clone came up a few times. The rearrangement links TRBV5-1 to TRBJ2-7; D may be TRBD1 (5 bases). CDR3 length: 13 residues. Deletions cut 0 bases from V and 4 bases from J, with 8 bases between. Looked up from germline, CDR1 is SGHRS and CDR2 is YFSETQ. DNA of the CDR3: TGCGCCAGCAGCTTGGACAGGCCTTACGAGCAGTACTTC. It encodes CASSLDRPYEQYF.

This clone was detected a few times. V usage is TRBV13 and J usage is TRBJ2-2, with 8 bases matching TRBD1. This CDR3 comprises 13 residues. Germline V lookup: CDR1 PRHDT, CDR2 FYEKMQ (reference sequence). V lost 5 bases and J lost 7; bases outside the gene matches: 3. As DNA, the CDR3 is TGTGCCAGCAGCCCCGGACAGGGCGGGGAGCTGTTTTTT. As protein: CASSPGQGGELFF.

V gene TRBV10-2 combines with J gene TRBJ1-3; D is undetermined. Germline assignment: CDR1 WSHSY and CDR2 SAAADI. This CDR3 region has 16 residues. V lost 3 bases and J lost 0, with 12 bases in between. CDR3 nucleotide sequence: TGCGCCAGCAGTGATCCAGGACCGATCTCTGGAAACACCATATATTTT. It translates to CASSDPGPISGNTIYF.

This chain joins TRBV5-1 and TRBJ2-3, with D perhaps matching TRBD2 (5 bases). The CDR3 runs 14 residues. V gave up 4 bases and J gave up 0 bases, with 9 bases separating them. Germline-derived CDR1 and CDR2 are SGHRS and YFSETQ. Here the CDR3 DNA reads TGCGCCAGCAGCATAGCGACTAGCACAGATACGCAGTATTTT. The encoded protein is CASSIATSTDTQYF. The whole variable domain, remainder taken from reference TRBV5-1 and TRBJ2-3, is KAGVTQTPRYLIKTRGQQVTLSCSPISGHRSVSWYQQTPGQGLQFLFEYFSETQRNKGNFPGRFSGRQFSNSRSEMNVSTLELGDSALYLCASSIATSTDTQYFGPGTRLTVL.

The gene calls are TRBV5-4 and TRBJ2-2; D possibly corresponds to TRBD1 (6 bases). Germline CDR1 and CDR2: SGHNT and YYREEE (reference sequence). This CDR3 has 17 residues. V shed 2 bases and J shed 2 bases, with 16 bases lying between them. Here the CDR3 reads CASSFGRGSQNTGELFF. The CDR3 bases are TGTGCCAGCAGCTTTGGCAGGGGCAGCCAAAACACCGGGGAGCTGTTTTTT.

V is TRBV29-1 and J is TRBJ2-5, with D unclear. Per the germline V gene, CDR1 is SQVTM and CDR2 is ANQGSEA. The CDR3 totals 11 residues. The ends were cut back, 3 bases at V and 2 bases at J, with 4 bases in the middle. Here the CDR3 DNA reads TGCAGCGTTGATCGGCAAGAGACCCAGTACTTC. This codes for CSVDRQETQYF. The full variable domain, its missing parts supplied by reference TRBV29-1 and TRBJ2-5, is SAVISQKPSRDICQRGTSLTIQCQVDSQVTMMFWYRQQPGQSLTLIATANQGSEATYESGFVIDKFPISRPNLTFSTLTVSNMSPEDSSIYLCSVDRQETQYFGPGTRLLVL.

The DNA for the CDR3 is TGTGCCAGCAGTCCGCGAAGGGGGGCTAGCAATCAGCCCCAGCATTTT. This translates into CASSPRRGASNQPQHF. The chain is built from TRBV27 and TRBJ1-5; perhaps TRBD1 as D (6 bases). Trimming left V 5 bases short and J 0 bases short, with 14 bases between. The CDR3 extends over 16 amino acids. CDR1 MNHEY and CDR2 SMNVEV come from the germline V gene (reference sequence).

The gene calls are TRBV30 and TRBJ1-5; no clear D. CDR3 size: 14 residues. Germline assignment: CDR1 GTSNPN and CDR2 SVGIG (reference sequence). The V gene lost 0 bases and the J gene lost 4 bases, with 10 bases spanning the gap. The CDR3 nucleotides are TGTGCCTGGAGTGTACAATTTTTAAATCAGCCCCAGCATTTT. It encodes CAWSVQFLNQPQHF.